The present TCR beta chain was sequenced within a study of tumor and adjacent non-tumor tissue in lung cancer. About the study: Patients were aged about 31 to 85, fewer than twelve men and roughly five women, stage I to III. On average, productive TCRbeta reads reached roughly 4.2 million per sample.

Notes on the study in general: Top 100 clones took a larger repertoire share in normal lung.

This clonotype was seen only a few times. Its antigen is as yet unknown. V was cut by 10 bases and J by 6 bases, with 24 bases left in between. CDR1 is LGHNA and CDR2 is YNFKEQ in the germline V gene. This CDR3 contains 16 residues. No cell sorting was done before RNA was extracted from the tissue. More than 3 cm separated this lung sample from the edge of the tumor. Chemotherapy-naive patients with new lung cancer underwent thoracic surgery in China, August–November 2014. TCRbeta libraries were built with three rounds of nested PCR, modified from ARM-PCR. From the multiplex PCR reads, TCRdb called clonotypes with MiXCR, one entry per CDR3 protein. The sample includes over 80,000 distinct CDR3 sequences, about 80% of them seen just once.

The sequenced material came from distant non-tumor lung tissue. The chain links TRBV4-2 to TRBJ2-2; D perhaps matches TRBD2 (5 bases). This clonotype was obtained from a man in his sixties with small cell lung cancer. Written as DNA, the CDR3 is TGTGCCAACAGTCAAGACCTGAGGGCCAACGCCGGGGAGCTGTTTTTT. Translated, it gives CANSQDLRANAGELFF.